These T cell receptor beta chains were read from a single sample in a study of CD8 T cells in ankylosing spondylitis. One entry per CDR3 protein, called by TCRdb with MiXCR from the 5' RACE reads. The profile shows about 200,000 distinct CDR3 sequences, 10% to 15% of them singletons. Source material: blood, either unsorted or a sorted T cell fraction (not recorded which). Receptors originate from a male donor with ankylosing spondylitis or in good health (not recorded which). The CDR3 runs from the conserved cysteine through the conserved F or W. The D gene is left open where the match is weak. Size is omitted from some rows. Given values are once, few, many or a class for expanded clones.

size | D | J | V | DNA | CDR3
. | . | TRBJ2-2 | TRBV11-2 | TGTGCCAGCAGCCCGGACGGGAGAGACACCGGGGAGCTGTTTTTT | CASSPDGRDTGELFF
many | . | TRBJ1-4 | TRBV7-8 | TGTGCCAGCAGCTTAGAGGCCCAGCCCTACCGAACGAATGAAAAACTGTTTTTT | CASSLEAQPYRTNEKLFF
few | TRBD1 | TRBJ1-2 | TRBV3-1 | TGTGCCAGCAGCCAAGATCACGAGACAGGGTTCGGTGGCTACACCTTC | CASSQDHETGFGGYTF
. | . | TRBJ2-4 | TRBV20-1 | TGCAGTGCTAGAAAAGGGACTGAAGCCAAAAACATTCAGTACTTC | CSARKGTEAKNIQYF
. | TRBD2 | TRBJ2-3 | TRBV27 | TGTGCCAGCGGAGTCGGGACTAGTGGCACAGATACGCAGTATTTT | CASGVGTSGTDTQYF
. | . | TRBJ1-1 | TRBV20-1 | TGCAGTGTTGAGTTCAGGAACACTGAAGCTTTCTTT | CSVEFRNTEAFF
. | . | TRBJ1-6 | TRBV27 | TGTGCCAGCAGTTTCAGCGGACACCAAAGCTCCTATAATTCACCCCTCCACTTT | CASSFSGHQSSYNSPLHF
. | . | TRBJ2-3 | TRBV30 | TGTGCCTGGAACTACTATCCGGGCCTTGGAAGCACAGATACGCAGTATTTT | CAWNYYPGLGSTDTQYF
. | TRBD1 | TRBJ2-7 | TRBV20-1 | TGCAGTGCTAGGGATCTGGGACAGGGCGTCGACCAGTACTTC | CSARDLGQGVDQYF
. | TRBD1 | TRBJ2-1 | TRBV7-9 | TGTGCCAGCAGCCAAAAGGACAGGCCCCTCAATGAGCAGTTCTTC | CASSQKDRPLNEQFF
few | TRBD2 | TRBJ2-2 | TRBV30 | TGTGCCGGCCTCCCGGGACTAGCGGGAGAGAACACCGGGGAGCTGTTTTTT | CAGLPGLAGENTGELFF
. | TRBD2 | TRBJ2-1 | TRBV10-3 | TGTGCCATCAGGAGACTAGCGGGAGGGCGCGGTGAGCAGTTCTTC | CAIRRLAGGRGEQFF
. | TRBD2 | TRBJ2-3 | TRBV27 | TGTGCCAGCCGACTAGCGGGGAGCACAGATACGCAGTATTTT | CASRLAGSTDTQYF
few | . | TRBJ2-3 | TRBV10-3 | TGTGCCATCAGTGAGTCCGCAGGAAGAAGCACAGATACGCAGTATTTT | CAISESAGRSTDTQYF
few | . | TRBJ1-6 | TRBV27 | TGTGCCAGCAGTTTACGGGGTAGTGAATCACCCCTCCACTTT | CASSLRGSESPLHF
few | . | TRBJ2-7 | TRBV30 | TGTGCCTCCGAGGGAGTGGGAGTGGTGTACGAGCAGTACTTC | CASEGVGVVYEQYF
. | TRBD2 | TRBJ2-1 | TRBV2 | TGTGCCAGCAGTGGGGCGGTAGCGGGACCCCCCTACAATGAGCAGTTCTTC | CASSGAVAGPPYNEQFF
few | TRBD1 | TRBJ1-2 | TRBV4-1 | TGCGCCAGCAGCCCCAGACAGGGGAGTTATGGCTACACCTTC | CASSPRQGSYGYTF
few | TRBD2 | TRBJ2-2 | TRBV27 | TGTGCCAGCAGTTTACAGGAATGGCGGGGGGGCACCGGGGAGCTGTTTTTT | CASSLQEWRGGTGELFF
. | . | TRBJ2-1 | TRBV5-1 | TGCGCCAGCAGCTTGGATGGCCCCCGAATGAATGAGCAGTTCTTC | CASSLDGPRMNEQFF
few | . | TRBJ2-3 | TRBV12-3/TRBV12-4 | TGTGCCAGCAGTTTAGGGTTCCCCCCAGATACGCAGTATTTT | CASSLGFPPDTQYF
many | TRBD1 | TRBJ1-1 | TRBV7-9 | TGTGCCAGCAGTTTAGCAGGGGGGAACACTGAAGCTTTCTTT | CASSLAGGNTEAFF
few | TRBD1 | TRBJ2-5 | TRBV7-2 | TGTGCCAGCAGCCCTCAGGGGGCGGGGCAAGAGACCCAGTACTTC | CASSPQGAGQETQYF
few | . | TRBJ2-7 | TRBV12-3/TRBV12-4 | TGTGCCAGCAGTGTAGGATACCCCGCCGAGCAGTACTTC | CASSVGYPAEQYF
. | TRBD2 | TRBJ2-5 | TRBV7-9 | TGTGCCAGCAGTTGGGAAGTAGCGGGGTTCCAAGAGACCCAGTACTTC | CASSWEVAGFQETQYF
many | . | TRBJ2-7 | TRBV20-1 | TGCAGTGCTACCGTGGCCTACGAGCAGTACTTC | CSATVAYEQYF
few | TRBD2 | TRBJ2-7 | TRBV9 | TGTGCCAGCAGCGTAGGATTAGCGGGAGGCGCCGAGCAGTACTTC | CASSVGLAGGAEQYF
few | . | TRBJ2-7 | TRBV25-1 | TGTGCCAGCAGTGAACCCGGTACCTACGAGCAGTACTTC | CASSEPGTYEQYF
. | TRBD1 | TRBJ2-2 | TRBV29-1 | TGCAGCGTTGAGGACAGGGCCACCGGGGAGCTGTTTTTT | CSVEDRATGELFF
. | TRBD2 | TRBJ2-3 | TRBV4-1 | TGCGCCAGCAGCCAAGACGCGCTAGCGGGGGGGAACAAGAAAGATACGCAGTATTTT | CASSQDALAGGNKKDTQYF
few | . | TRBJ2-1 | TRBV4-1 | TGCGCCAGCAGCCAAGAGGGCCCGCCTTCCTCCTACAATGAGCAGTTCTTC | CASSQEGPPSSYNEQFF